This T cell receptor beta chain was recorded in a study of blood T cell repertoires in COVID-19. Study summary: Samples came from the United States, Italy and Spain, spanning acute and convalescent COVID-19. From T cells, B-cell-depleted T cells, or PBMCs came the material, which was cDNA or gDNA.

The trim removed 0 bases at V and 6 bases at J, leaving 7 bases unmatched. This CDR3 spans 16 amino acids. In the authors' workflow: Reference gene primer amplification in the assay estimated nucleated cell counts. Here immunoSEQ multiplex PCR was the method, and the copy in TCRdb shows in-frame clones only, minus some. That table furnishes V, J and clone size, whereas the DNA furnished D and trimming. The sample has roughly 68,000 clones, approximately 86% seen once. This clone was seen just once. The sequence was obtained from an older man with active COVID-19. This chain uses TRBV23-1 with TRBJ1-1, with 10 bases fitting TRBD1. TRBV23-1 qualifies as an ORF whose function is uncertain. What was sequenced was peripheral blood. CDR3 bases: TGCGCCAGCAGTCAATCTCCACCGGACAGGGGGGCTGAAGCTTTCTTT. It translates to CASSQSPPDRGAEAFF.